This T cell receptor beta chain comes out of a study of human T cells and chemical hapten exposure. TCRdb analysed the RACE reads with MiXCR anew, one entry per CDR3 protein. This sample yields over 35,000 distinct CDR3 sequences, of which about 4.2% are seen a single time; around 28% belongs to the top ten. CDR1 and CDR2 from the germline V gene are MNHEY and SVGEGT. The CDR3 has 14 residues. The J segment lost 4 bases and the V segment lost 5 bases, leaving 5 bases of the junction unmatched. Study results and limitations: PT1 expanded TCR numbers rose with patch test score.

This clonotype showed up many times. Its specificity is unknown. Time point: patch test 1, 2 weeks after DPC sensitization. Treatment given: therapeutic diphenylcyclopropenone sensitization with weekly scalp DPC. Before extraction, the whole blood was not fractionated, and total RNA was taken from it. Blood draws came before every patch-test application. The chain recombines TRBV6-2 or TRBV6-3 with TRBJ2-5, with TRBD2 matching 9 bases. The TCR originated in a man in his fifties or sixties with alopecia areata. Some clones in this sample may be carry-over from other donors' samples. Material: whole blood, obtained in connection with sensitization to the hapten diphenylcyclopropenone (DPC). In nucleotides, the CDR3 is TGTGCCAGCAGTCTGGGACTAGCCGCAGAGACCCAGTACTTC. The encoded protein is CASSLGLAAETQYF.